The 3 T cell receptor beta chains given below trace back to one sample, sequenced in a study of shared clonotypes between healthy human individuals (dated by TCRdb to about 2020). Library prep was done by the immunoSEQ multiplex PCR assay. TCRdb limited this immuneACCESS table to in-frame rearrangements with V and J called. A share of clones is missing; checked studies link under half to unresolved V genes, and the rest is unexplained. The sample table contains 450,000 to 550,000 clones; only one count was recorded for approximately 79% of them. Over 10% of the sample comes from the top ten. Sequencing input: PBMCs. These receptors were obtained from a woman in her thirties or forties in good health. Some clones in this sample may be carry-over from other donors' samples.

The J gene is TRBJ2-7, the V gene TRBV4-2; 11 bases match TRBD2. This CDR3 has 18 residues. From germline, CDR1 is LGHNA and CDR2 YNFKEQ. V was pared by 1 base and J by 1 base, with 9 bases of the junction left unmatched. The CDR3 spells CASSQGVSGRVNSYEQYF. The CDR3 DNA sequence: TGTGCCAGCAGCCAAGGGGTTAGCGGGAGGGTAAATTCCTACGAGCAGTACTTC.

CDR3 amino acids: CASSSGPGYNEQFF. For the CDR3, the DNA is TGCGCCAGCAGCTCGGGCCCAGGTTACAATGAGCAGTTCTTC. J is TRBJ2-1 and V is TRBV5-1; the D is unclear. V was trimmed by 3 bases and J by 4 bases, leaving 11 bases between them. This CDR3 has 14 amino acids. Germline assignment: CDR1 SGHRS and CDR2 YFSETQ.

The V gene is TRBV7-2, the J gene TRBJ2-2, with unresolved D. There are 15 residues in the CDR3. Trimming took off 9 bases at V and 4 bases at J, with 18 bases between the two ends. Per germline, CDR1 SGHTA and CDR2 FQGNSA. Written as DNA, the CDR3 is TGTGCCAGGGGCTGGTCGGGCCCGGGCACCGGGGAGCTGTTTTTT. This gives the protein CARGWSGPGTGELFF.